The subject of this entry is one T cell receptor beta chain. Its antigen is unidentified. The data are from a study of T cells in Graves' hyperthyroidism and ophthalmopathy. Clinical symptoms, serum thyroxine, TRAb, thyroid ultrasound and orbital computed tomography informed diagnoses. The germline V gene encodes CDR1 MNHNS and CDR2 SASEGT. CDR3 length: 16 amino acids. The ends were cut back, 5 bases at V and 3 bases at J, with 16 bases in the middle. General study results and limits: The model's output predicted ophthalmopathy at a median of around 6.9 months prior to onset. Blood also held most thyroid clonotypes expanded beyond 0.001.

RNA transcripts gave rise to amplified TCR beta CDR3 regions. HTBI primers were used for first-round RT-PCR of the TCR CDR3. One entry per CDR3 protein, called by TCRdb with MiXCR from the multiplex PCR reads. Of approximately 380,000 distinct CDR3 sequences in the sample, approximately 18% were seen once. Sequenced input: blood. This chain connects TRBV6-1 to TRBJ2-2; TRBD1 might be the D (6 bases). The receptor was derived from a man aged 18 to 30 with Graves' ophthalmopathy. CDR3 amino acids: CASSPQGILDTGELFF. As DNA, the CDR3 is TGTGCCAGCAGTCCCCAGGGGATATTAGACACCGGGGAGCTGTTTTTT.